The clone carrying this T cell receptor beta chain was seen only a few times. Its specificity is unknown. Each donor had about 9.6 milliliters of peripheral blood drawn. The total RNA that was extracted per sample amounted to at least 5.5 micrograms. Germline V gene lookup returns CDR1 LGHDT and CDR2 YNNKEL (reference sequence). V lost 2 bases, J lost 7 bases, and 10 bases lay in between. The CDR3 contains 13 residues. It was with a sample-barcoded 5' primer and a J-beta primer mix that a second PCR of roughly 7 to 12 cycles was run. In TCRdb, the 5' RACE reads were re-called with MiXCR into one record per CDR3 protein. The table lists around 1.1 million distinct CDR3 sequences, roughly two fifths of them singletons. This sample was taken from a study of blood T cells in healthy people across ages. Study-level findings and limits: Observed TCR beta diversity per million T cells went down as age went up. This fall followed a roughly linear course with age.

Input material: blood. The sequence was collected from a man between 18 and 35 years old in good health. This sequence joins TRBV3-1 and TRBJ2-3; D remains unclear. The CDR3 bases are TGTGCCAGCAGCCAAATTCAATTTAATACGCAGTATTTT. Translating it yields CASSQIQFNTQYF.